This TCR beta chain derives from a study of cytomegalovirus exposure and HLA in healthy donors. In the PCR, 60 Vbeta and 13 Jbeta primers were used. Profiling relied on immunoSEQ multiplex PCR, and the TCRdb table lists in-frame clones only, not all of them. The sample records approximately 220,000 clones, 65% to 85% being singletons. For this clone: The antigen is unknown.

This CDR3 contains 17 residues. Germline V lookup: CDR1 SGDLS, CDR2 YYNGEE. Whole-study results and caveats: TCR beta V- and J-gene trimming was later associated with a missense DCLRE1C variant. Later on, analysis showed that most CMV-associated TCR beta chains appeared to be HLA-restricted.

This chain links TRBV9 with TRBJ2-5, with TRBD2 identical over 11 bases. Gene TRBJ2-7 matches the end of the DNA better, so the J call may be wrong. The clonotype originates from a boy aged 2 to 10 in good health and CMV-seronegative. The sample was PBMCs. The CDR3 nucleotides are TGTGCCAGCAGCGTAGCCCTAGCGGGGGGCCCTCAGAACGAGCAGTACTTC. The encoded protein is CASSVALAGGPQNEQYF.